These T cell receptor beta chains were read from a single sample in a study of regulatory T cells. Assay: immunoSEQ multiplex PCR; the TCRdb copy retains only in-frame clones and omits some. The table shows 25,000 to 40,000 clones, with about 93% occurring only once. The sequenced sample was conventional CD4+ T cells sorted from blood. All receptors come from a child under 10 years old with CD3G deficiency. Both conserved end residues are part of each CDR3. Fields, in order: CDR3 protein, CDR3 DNA, J gene, D gene, clone size, V gene. The D gene is left open where the match is weak. Clone size is given for some rows only: seen once, a few or many times, or a class if the clone is expanded.

cdr3_aa: CASSSPGRGSGANVLTF
cdr3_nt: TGTGCCAGCAGCTCCCCGGGCCGGGGCTCTGGGGCCAACGTCCTGACTTTC
j_call: TRBJ2-6
d_call: .
clone_size: .
v_call: TRBV7-9

cdr3_aa: CASSSLGAEQFF
cdr3_nt: TGTGCCAGCAGCTCCCTTGGGGCTGAGCAGTTCTTC
j_call: TRBJ2-1
d_call: .
clone_size: .
v_call: TRBV5-4

cdr3_aa: CASSLVGRGRETQYF
cdr3_nt: TGTGCCAGCAGCTTAGTCGGGAGGGGCAGAGAGACCCAGTACTTC
j_call: TRBJ2-5
d_call: TRBD2
clone_size: .
v_call: TRBV7-9

cdr3_aa: CASSLVFQNEQFF
cdr3_nt: TGCGCCAGCAGCTTGGTTTTTCAGAATGAGCAGTTCTTC
j_call: TRBJ2-1
d_call: .
clone_size: .
v_call: TRBV5-1

cdr3_aa: CASSKGANTGELFF
cdr3_nt: TGTGCCAGCAGCAAGGGCGCGAACACCGGGGAGCTGTTTTTT
j_call: TRBJ2-2
d_call: .
clone_size: .
v_call: TRBV6-5

cdr3_aa: CASSIRYLGTEAFF
cdr3_nt: TGTGCCAGTAGTATTCGGTACCTGGGCACTGAAGCTTTCTTT
j_call: TRBJ1-1
d_call: .
clone_size: .
v_call: TRBV19

cdr3_aa: CASRAHRGSDYEQYF
cdr3_nt: TGTGCCAGCAGAGCCCATCGGGGGTCGGACTACGAGCAGTACTTC
j_call: TRBJ2-7
d_call: .
clone_size: .
v_call: TRBV6-1

cdr3_aa: CASSLTGDTEAFF
cdr3_nt: TGTGCCAGCAGCCTGACAGGGGACACTGAAGCTTTCTTT
j_call: TRBJ1-1
d_call: TRBD1
clone_size: .
v_call: TRBV7-3

cdr3_aa: CASSLAGGSYNEQFF
cdr3_nt: TGTGCCAGCAGTTTGGCGGGAGGGTCCTACAATGAGCAGTTCTTC
j_call: TRBJ2-1
d_call: TRBD2
clone_size: .
v_call: TRBV28

cdr3_aa: CASSVVNRNGLAKNIQYF
cdr3_nt: TGTGCCAGCAGCGTAGTTAACAGAAACGGACTAGCCAAAAACATTCAGTACTTC
j_call: TRBJ2-4
d_call: .
clone_size: .
v_call: TRBV9

cdr3_aa: CASSPHPSYEQYF
cdr3_nt: TGTGCCAGCAGTCCACATCCATCCTACGAGCAGTACTTC
j_call: TRBJ2-7
d_call: .
clone_size: once
v_call: TRBV28

cdr3_aa: CASLGVVAPYEQYF
cdr3_nt: TGTGCCAGCTTAGGGGTGGTTGCTCCCTACGAGCAGTACTTC
j_call: TRBJ2-7
d_call: .
clone_size: .
v_call: TRBV6-1

cdr3_aa: CASSSDRGLGYTF
cdr3_nt: TGTGCCAGCAGTTCGGACAGGGGGCTCGGCTACACCTTC
j_call: TRBJ1-2
d_call: TRBD1
clone_size: once
v_call: TRBV6-6

cdr3_aa: CASSERGDSYNEQFF
cdr3_nt: TGTGCCAGCAGTGAAAGGGGTGATTCCTACAATGAGCAGTTCTTC
j_call: TRBJ2-1
d_call: .
clone_size: once
v_call: TRBV6-1

cdr3_aa: CASGGGGGPYGNEQFF
cdr3_nt: TGTGCCAGCGGCGGCGGCGGAGGGCCATACGGCAATGAGCAGTTCTTC
j_call: TRBJ2-1
d_call: .
clone_size: .
v_call: TRBV19

cdr3_aa: CASRSSGTETQYF
cdr3_nt: TGCGCCAGTAGGTCATCGGGAACCGAAACGCAGTATTTT
j_call: TRBJ2-3
d_call: .
clone_size: .
v_call: TRBV10-2

cdr3_aa: CASSLTSGPDTQYF
cdr3_nt: TGCGCCAGCAGCTTGACTAGCGGGCCAGATACGCAGTATTTT
j_call: TRBJ2-3
d_call: TRBD2
clone_size: .
v_call: TRBV5-1

cdr3_aa: CASSVRGGNEQFF
cdr3_nt: TGTGCCAGCAGTGTGCGGGGGGGGAATGAGCAGTTCTTC
j_call: TRBJ2-1
d_call: TRBD2
clone_size: .
v_call: TRBV6-1